This is a list of T cell receptor beta chains from one sample in a study of T-cell reconstitution after alpha-beta-depleted transplantation in children. TCRdb itself ran the PCR reads through MiXCR, one entry per CDR3 protein. The table records some 500,000 distinct CDR3 sequences, about 31% of them present only once. This specimen was PBMCs from the stem cell graft donor, taken from the stem cell graft. Receptors originate from a human donor who donated a stem cell graft to a child with aplastic anemia. The CDR3 runs from the conserved cysteine through the conserved F or W. The D gene is left open where the match is weak. Clone size is stated in some rows and not others, as once, few, many or a class when expanded.

v_gene	j_gene	d_gene	abundance	CDR3nt	CDR3aa
TRBV28	TRBJ1-5	TRBD1	-	TGTGCCAGCAGTTCGCCGGGACAGGGGGCAGGTCAGCCCCAGCATTTT	CASSSPGQGAGQPQHF
TRBV7-2	TRBJ2-5	TRBD2	-	TGTGCCAGCAGCTTAGGAGTTCTAGCGGGAGCGTGGGAGACCCAGTACTTC	CASSLGVLAGAWETQYF
TRBV14	TRBJ2-7	-	few	TGTGCCAGCAGCCAAGTTAGGGGGTCCCTCTACGAGCAGTACTTC	CASSQVRGSLYEQYF
TRBV29-1	TRBJ2-3	-	-	TGCAGCGTTGAAAGGGGTAATGCGGGCGCGGGGTATTTT	CSVERGNAGAGYF
TRBV20-1	TRBJ2-4	-	-	TGCAGTGCTAGAATAAGGGAGGCAGCCAAAAACATTCAGTACTTC	CSARIREAAKNIQYF
TRBV10-3	TRBJ1-2	TRBD1	few	TGTGCCATCAGTCCACAGGGGGCGAACTATGGCTACACCTTC	CAISPQGANYGYTF
TRBV12-3/TRBV12-4	TRBJ2-1	TRBD2	-	TGTGCCAGCACCCGGGGAGGGAGCGGAAGTAATGAGCAGTTCTTC	CASTRGGSGSNEQFF
TRBV27	TRBJ1-2	-	-	TGTGCCAGCAGTGGAACAGGGATTTCTAACTATGGCTACACCTTC	CASSGTGISNYGYTF
TRBV20-1	TRBJ1-5	TRBD1	once	TGCAGTGCGAGAGGGGACAGACGCAATCAGCCCCAGCATTTT	CSARGDRRNQPQHF
TRBV30	TRBJ1-1	-	-	TGTGCCTGGAGCGCAGGTCGTGACACTGAAGCTTTCTTT	CAWSAGRDTEAFF
TRBV12-3/TRBV12-4	TRBJ2-1	TRBD1	-	TGTGCCAGCAGTCGACAGGGCTATGAGCAGTTCTTC	CASSRQGYEQFF
TRBV6-5	TRBJ2-7	-	-	TGTGCCAGCAGTTACTCGATGCAGGGGGAGGATTACGAGCAGTACTTC	CASSYSMQGEDYEQYF
TRBV12-3/TRBV12-4	TRBJ2-1	-	-	TGTGCCAGCAGTTTTGTCGGCAATGAGCAGTTCTTC	CASSFVGNEQFF
TRBV18	TRBJ2-5	-	many	TGTGCCAGCTCACGACAGGAAGAGACCCAGTACTTC	CASSRQEETQYF
TRBV25-1	TRBJ2-5	TRBD2	-	TGTGCCACCGAGCAACCTGGGACTAGCAGGGAGACCCAGTACTTC	CATEQPGTSRETQYF
TRBV20-1	TRBJ1-1	-	-	TGCAGTGCTAGAGATCGGGGGGCGCTGGCTGAAGCTTTCTTT	CSARDRGALAEAFF
TRBV7-3	TRBJ2-6	TRBD1	few	TGTGCCAGCAGCTTAAGAGGGGACAGGGGGCTTATGACTGGGGCCAACGTCCTGACTTTC	CASSLRGDRGLMTGANVLTF
TRBV6-5	TRBJ2-3	-	many	TGTGCCAGCAGTTACTCTAAGGTCATAGATACGCAGTATTTT	CASSYSKVIDTQYF
TRBV5-1	TRBJ2-1	TRBD2	few	TGCGCCAGCAGAGGACTAGCGGACCACTACAATGAGCAGTTCTTC	CASRGLADHYNEQFF
TRBV4-2	TRBJ2-1	-	once	TGTGCCAGCAGCCGTATGCCAGGTGGTGACAATGAGCAGTTCTTC	CASSRMPGGDNEQFF
TRBV20-1	TRBJ2-5	-	many	TGCAGTGCTAGAGGGTCCGGTGAAGTGACCCAGTACTTC	CSARGSGEVTQYF
TRBV11-2	TRBJ2-1	-	few	TGTGCCGCCCATGGGGAAAGGTACAATGAGCAGTTCTTC	CAAHGERYNEQFF
TRBV30	TRBJ1-5	TRBD1	-	TGTGCCTGGAGTGTAAAGGGGGCTCAGCCCCAGCATTTT	CAWSVKGAQPQHF
TRBV7-9	TRBJ2-1	-	few	TGTGCCAGCAGCCCTATGAACGATGAGCAGTTCTTC	CASSPMNDEQFF
TRBV3-1	TRBJ1-1	TRBD1	-	TGTGCCAGCAGCGGGGACAGGGGGAACACTGAAGCTTTCTTT	CASSGDRGNTEAFF
TRBV30	TRBJ2-1	TRBD2	-	TGTGCCTGGAGGGAAGCGGGGCCTTACAGTGAGCAGTTCTTC	CAWREAGPYSEQFF
TRBV20-1	TRBJ2-7	TRBD1	-	TGCAGTGTCACCGGGACAGGAACCTACGAGCAGTACTTC	CSVTGTGTYEQYF
TRBV15	TRBJ1-1	-	-	TGTGCCACCAGCCGGGGGGGCGCTGAAGCTTTCTTT	CATSRGGAEAFF
TRBV20-1	TRBJ1-5	-	few	TGCAGTGCTAGAGAGAGGGGGGACACCGGGCAGCCCCAGCATTTT	CSARERGDTGQPQHF
TRBV4-3	TRBJ2-5	TRBD2	-	TGCGCCAGCAGCCAGGGCGGGAGTCAAGAGACCCAGTACTTC	CASSQGGSQETQYF
TRBV5-1	TRBJ2-5	-	-	TGCGCCAGCAGCTTGGCTAGTCGATTCCAAGAGACCCAGTACTTC	CASSLASRFQETQYF
TRBV29-1	TRBJ2-7	-	many	TGCAGCGTTGAAGATCGGGCGGTTAGCTCCTACGAGCAGTACTTC	CSVEDRAVSSYEQYF
TRBV9	TRBJ2-3	-	few	TGTGCCAGCAGCCCGGTTGAACATACGCAGTATTTT	CASSPVEHTQYF
TRBV27	TRBJ2-1	TRBD1	few	TGTGCCAGCAGACCCGACAGGGTGGCCTACAATGAGCAGTTCTTC	CASRPDRVAYNEQFF
TRBV29-1	TRBJ2-1	TRBD2	few	TGCAGCGTTGACCTGAGGACTAGCGGGAGGGACAATGAGCAGTTCTTC	CSVDLRTSGRDNEQFF
TRBV12-3/TRBV12-4	TRBJ1-6	-	few	TGTGCCAGCACCATCGGGGACGGTTCACCCCTCCACTTT	CASTIGDGSPLHF
TRBV29-1	TRBJ2-7	-	-	TGCAGCGTTGATACCGGGAGAGGGACCTACGAGCAGTACTTC	CSVDTGRGTYEQYF
TRBV28	TRBJ2-1	-	-	TGTGCCAGCAGTCCGAGACTAGGTCAGTTCTTC	CASSPRLGQFF
TRBV6-5	TRBJ2-7	-	-	TGTGCCAGCAGTTACCGGGGGAGCGACTCCTACGAGCAGTACTTC	CASSYRGSDSYEQYF
TRBV28	TRBJ2-7	TRBD1	few	TGTGCCAGCAGTCCTCCGACAGGGAACGTCGACGAGCAGTACTTC	CASSPPTGNVDEQYF
TRBV7-2	TRBJ1-1	-	few	TGTGCCAGCAGCCGGGACGATACCACTGAAGCTTTCTTT	CASSRDDTTEAFF
TRBV29-1	TRBJ2-5	-	-	TGCAGCGTTTACAGGGAGACCCAGTACTTC	CSVYRETQYF
TRBV5-1	TRBJ2-7	TRBD2	-	TGCGCCAGCAGCTTACAGGGACTAGCGGACGAGCAGTACTTC	CASSLQGLADEQYF
TRBV20-1	TRBJ2-2	-	many	TGCAGTGCTAGGGTCTTGGAGGCTGGGGAGCTGTTTTTT	CSARVLEAGELFF
TRBV29-1	TRBJ2-2	-	-	TGCAGCGTGGCAGGGGTACGGACCGGGGAGCTGTTTTTT	CSVAGVRTGELFF